This T cell receptor beta chain emerged from a study of identical twins. Trimming took 5 bases from V and 0 from J, leaving 21 bases between them. The CDR3 is 17 residues long. Germline V gives CDR1 SGHRS, CDR2 YFSETQ. TCRdb independently ran MiXCR on the 5' RACE reads; one entry per CDR3 protein. The table shows 1,800,000 or so distinct CDR3 sequences, with about 31% occurring only once. V and J are TRBV5-1 and TRBJ2-7; D unclear. This sequence was found in a newborn girl in good health. The specimen sequenced was cord blood. CDR3 residues: CASRSSPALRSSYEQYF. In DNA, the CDR3 is TGCGCCAGCAGATCTAGTCCTGCTCTCCGTAGCTCCTACGAGCAGTACTTC.